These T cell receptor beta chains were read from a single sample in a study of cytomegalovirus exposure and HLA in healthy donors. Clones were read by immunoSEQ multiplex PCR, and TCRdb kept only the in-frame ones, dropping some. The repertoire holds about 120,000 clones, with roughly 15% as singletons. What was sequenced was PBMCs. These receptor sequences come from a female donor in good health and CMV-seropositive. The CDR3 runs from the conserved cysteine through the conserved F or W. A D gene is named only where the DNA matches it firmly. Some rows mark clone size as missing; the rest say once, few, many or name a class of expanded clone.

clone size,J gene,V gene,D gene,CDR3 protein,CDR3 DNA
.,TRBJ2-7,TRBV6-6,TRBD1,CASSAGTGDEQYF,TGTGCCAGCAGCGCCGGGACAGGGGACGAGCAGTACTTC
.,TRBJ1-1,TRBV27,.,CASSKSTGFSEAFF,TGTGCCAGCAGCAAATCCACAGGGTTTAGTGAAGCTTTCTTT
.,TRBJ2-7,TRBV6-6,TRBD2,CASRGLAGGYYEQYF,TGTGCCAGCAGGGGACTAGCGGGGGGTTATTACGAGCAGTACTTC
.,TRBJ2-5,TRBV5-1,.,CASSRTGREETQYF,TGCGCCAGCAGCCGGACCGGGAGAGAAGAGACCCAGTACTTC
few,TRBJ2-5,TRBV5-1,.,CASSPDARGSAQETQYF,TGCGCCAGCAGCCCCGACGCCCGGGGGTCCGCACAAGAGACCCAGTACTTC
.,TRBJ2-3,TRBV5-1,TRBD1,CASSSTGARASTDTQYF,TGCGCCAGCAGCTCGACAGGGGCGCGGGCTAGCACAGATACGCAGTATTTT
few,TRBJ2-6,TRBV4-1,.,CASSQVRAAAGANVLTF,TGCGCCAGCAGCCAAGTGCGCGCTGCCGCTGGGGCCAACGTCCTGACTTTC
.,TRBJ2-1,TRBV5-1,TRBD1,CASSLVGTDNYNEQFF,TGCGCCAGCAGCTTAGTTGGGACAGATAACTACAATGAGCAGTTCTTC
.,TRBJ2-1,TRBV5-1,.,CASSLASSRNEQFF,TGCGCCAGCAGCTTGGCTTCTAGCCGCAATGAGCAGTTCTTC
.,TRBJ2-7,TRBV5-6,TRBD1,CASIRTGGDDEQYF,TGTGCCAGCATCAGGACAGGGGGCGACGACGAGCAGTACTTC
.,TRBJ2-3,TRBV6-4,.,CASSVGGGTDTQYF,TGTGCCAGCAGTGTAGGAGGGGGCACAGATACGCAGTATTTT
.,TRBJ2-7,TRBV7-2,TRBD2,CASSLLREGKVDEQYF,TGTGCCAGCAGCTTATTGCGGGAGGGAAAAGTCGACGAGCAGTACTTC
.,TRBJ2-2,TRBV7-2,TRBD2,CASSTGGYGELFF,TGTGCCTCATCAACGGGGGGGTACGGGGAGCTGTTTTTT
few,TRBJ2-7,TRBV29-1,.,CSVGSGGFYEQYF,TGCAGCGTTGGGTCTGGCGGCTTCTACGAGCAGTACTTC
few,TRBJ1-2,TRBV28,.,CASSLPGANYGYTF,TGTGCCAGCAGTTTGCCAGGGGCTAACTATGGCTACACCTTC